What follows are 30 T cell receptor beta chains derived from one specimen sequenced in a study of cytomegalovirus exposure and HLA in healthy donors. The PCR had 60 Vbeta and 13 Jbeta primers. Repertoires were generated with immunoSEQ multiplex PCR, while TCRdb's copy carries only in-frame clones and drops some. The sample shows 150,000 to 200,000 clones, 82% of them seen only once. What was sequenced was PBMCs. These receptors originate from a man aged 40-55 years in good health and CMV-seronegative.

This sequence joins TRBV7-9 and TRBJ2-1, with D maybe TRBD1 (5 bases). In germline, CDR1 is SEHNR, CDR2 FQNEAQ (reference sequence). The CDR3 runs 15 residues. Trimming stripped 3 bases from V and 10 bases from J, with 19 bases between. CDR3 in amino acids: CASSLGQGYQPEQFF. The CDR3 region has the DNA TGTGCCAGCAGCTTGGGGCAGGGATACCAACCAGAGCAGTTCTTC.

V is TRBV27 and J is TRBJ1-5, with D maybe TRBD1 (5 bases). Germline CDR1 is MNHEY and CDR2 is SMNVEV (reference sequence). V was trimmed by 1 base and J by 4 bases, leaving 11 bases between them. The CDR3 sequence is 15 residues long. CDR3 protein: CASSLWGERNQPQHF. The CDR3 region has the DNA TGTGCCAGCAGTTTATGGGGGGAGAGAAATCAGCCCCAGCATTTT.

The V and J genes are TRBV7-2 and TRBJ1-5; no definite D call. Germline CDR1 SGHTA, CDR2 FQGNSA. Deletions cut 3 bases from V and 4 bases from J, with 16 bases between. The CDR3 contains 16 residues. The CDR3 nucleotides read TGTGCCAGCAGCTTCGACGGGTTGCGTGAGAATCAGCCCCAGCATTTT. Its translation: CASSFDGLRENQPQHF.

V and J are TRBV7-2 and TRBJ2-1; TRBD2 matches 9 bases. This CDR3 has 15 amino acids. Germline CDR1 reads SGHTA; CDR2 reads FQGNSA. V was clipped by 0 bases and J by 7 bases; unmatched bases: 4. The CDR3 region is CASSLAASGANEQFF. The CDR3 coding sequence is TGTGCCAGCAGCTTAGCGGCTAGCGGGGCTAATGAGCAGTTCTTC.

This clone has a handful of counts. The chain links TRBV5-1 to TRBJ1-4, with TRBD1 matching 10 bases. The CDR3 contains 15 residues. J was trimmed by 8 bases and V by 3 bases; bases with no gene match: 7. The germline CDR1 and CDR2 sequences are SGHRS and YFSETQ. The CDR3 DNA is TGCGCCAGCAGCTCCAGGACAGGGGGAGGGGAAAAACTGTTTTTT. Protein sequence: CASSSRTGGGEKLFF. Full variable domain (rest looked up from reference TRBV5-1 and TRBJ1-4): KAGVTQTPRYLIKTRGQQVTLSCSPISGHRSVSWYQQTPGQGLQFLFEYFSETQRNKGNFPGRFSGRQFSNSRSEMNVSTLELGDSALYLCASSSRTGGGEKLFFGSGTQLSVL.

The chain recombines TRBV7-9 with TRBJ1-5; 7 bases align to TRBD1. This CDR3 is 13 amino acids long. J lost 6 bases, V lost 4 bases, and 3 bases had no gene match. CDR1 is SEHNR, CDR2 FQNEAQ, per germline (reference sequence). The CDR3 region is CASSSYRGQPQHF. The CDR3 nucleotides read TGTGCCAGCAGCTCGTACAGGGGTCAGCCCCAGCATTTT.

The table lists this clone with a count of one. The chain employs TRBV28 and TRBJ1-1; TRBD1 agrees at 8 bases. The CDR3 totals 17 residues. V shed 2 bases and J 1 base; nucleotides not matched to a gene: 9. Germline V gene sequence: CDR1 MDHEN, CDR2 SYDVKM. The CDR3 DNA is TGTGCCAGCAGTTTACGGACAGGGAGGAAGGGGAACACTGAAGCTTTCTTT. Encoded protein: CASSLRTGRKGNTEAFF.

Details on this clone: Other DNA sequences from this sample encode an identical CDR3 as well. The chain uses TRBV5-1 and TRBJ2-7; 9 nucleotides agree with TRBD2. Germline assignment: CDR1 SGHRS and CDR2 YFSETQ. Losses at the gene ends were 0 bases for V and 7 bases for J; bases not matched to a gene: 5. There are 14 residues in the CDR3. The CDR3 loop reads CASSLGLAGTEQYF. CDR3 nucleotides: TGCGCCAGCAGCTTGGGGCTAGCGGGAACTGAGCAGTACTTC.

The rearrangement links TRBV5-6 to TRBJ2-2, with 8 bases matching TRBD1. V lost 4 bases to trimming and J lost 4 bases; unmatched junction nucleotides: 6. Germline V lookup: CDR1 SGHDT, CDR2 YYEEEE. This CDR3 is 15 amino acids long. The CDR3 DNA sequence: TGTGCCAGCAGCCCGGGACAGGAGACCACCGGGGAGCTGTTTTTT. Translated: CASSPGQETTGELFF.

This clone was seen only once. The rearrangement links TRBV28 to TRBJ1-2; D is uncertain. There are 12 residues in the CDR3. Germline CDR1 and CDR2: MDHEN and SYDVKM. With 6 bases removed from V and 4 bases from J, the gap between germline ends came to 9 bases. The CDR3 sequence: CASREVGYGYTF. The CDR3 nucleotides are TGTGCCAGCAGGGAGGTCGGCTATGGCTACACCTTC.

J is TRBJ2-2 and V is TRBV28, with TRBD1 identical over 7 bases. V was pared by 8 bases and J by 5 bases, with 2 bases of the junction left unmatched. Germline-derived CDR1 and CDR2 are MDHEN and SYDVKM. The CDR3 is 12 residues long. The CDR3 spells CASQGVTGELFF. The CDR3 coding sequence is TGTGCCAGCCAGGGGGTAACCGGGGAGCTGTTTTTT.

The chain has TRBV30 and TRBJ2-1; 15 bases match TRBD2. V trimming: 0 bases; J trimming: 1 base; junction bases outside the gene matches: 16. The CDR3 is made up of 22 amino acids. The germline CDR1 and CDR2 sequences are GTSNPN and SVGIG (reference sequence). CDR3 nucleotides: TGTGCCTGGAGTGTACTCTCGGTTAGGACTAGCGGGGGGGCGGGGTCCTACAATGAGCAGTTCTTC. As protein: CAWSVLSVRTSGGAGSYNEQFF.

The chain joins TRBV6-5 to TRBJ2-1, with a possible D match to TRBD1 (6 bases). V gave up 6 bases and J gave up 8 bases, with 11 bases separating them. In germline, CDR1 is MNHEY, CDR2 SVGAGI. The CDR3 has 12 residues. For the CDR3, the DNA is TGTGCCAGCAGCCGCCCAGGGGATGAGCAGTTCTTC. Its translation: CASSRPGDEQFF.

This clone was recorded a few times. This chain uses TRBV9 with TRBJ1-2; 7 bases are shared with TRBD1. J lost 4 bases, V lost 4 bases, and 7 bases had no gene match. Germline-derived CDR1 and CDR2 are SGDLS and YYNGEE. The CDR3 runs 14 residues. The DNA for the CDR3 is TGTGCCAGCAGCTATCGACAGGGTGGCTATGGCTACACCTTC. It encodes CASSYRQGGYGYTF.

The rearrangement links TRBV28 to TRBJ2-7; 8 nucleotides align to TRBD1. With V trimmed by 6 bases and J by 1 base, 5 bases remained unmatched. This CDR3 is 14 amino acids long. Germline CDR1 and CDR2: MDHEN and SYDVKM. The CDR3: CASSLTGGSYEQYF. CDR3 nucleotides: TGTGCCAGCAGCCTCACAGGGGGTTCCTACGAGCAGTACTTC.

This chain connects TRBV5-8 to TRBJ2-3; possibly TRBD1 for D (6 bases). The length of the CDR3 is 16 residues. Germline lookup yields CDR1 SGHTS and CDR2 YDEGEE. V lost 6 bases and J 1 base, leaving 18 bases between the germline ends. In nucleotides, the CDR3 is TGTGCCAGCATCCCGGCAAGGGGGTTCCGCACAGATACGCAGTATTTT. It codes for CASIPARGFRTDTQYF.

The chain is built from TRBV6-6 and TRBJ2-3, with 7 nucleotides matching TRBD2. Per germline, CDR1 MNHNY and CDR2 SVGAGI (reference sequence). The trim removed 4 bases at V and 3 bases at J, leaving 4 bases unmatched. The CDR3 has 14 amino acids. Here the CDR3 reads CASSSPGLTDTQYF. DNA of the CDR3: TGTGCCAGCAGTTCGCCGGGACTAACAGATACGCAGTATTTT.

The chain couples TRBV28 to TRBJ1-1; D is unresolved. V was clipped by 5 bases and J by 12 bases, with 16 bases between them. CDR1 is MDHEN, CDR2 SYDVKM, per germline. This CDR3 is built from 12 residues. The CDR3 region is CASSILTTLTFF. The DNA of the CDR3 is TGTGCCAGCAGTATCCTGACTACTTTAACTTTCTTT.

The chain joins TRBV5-1 to TRBJ2-7; 7 bases are a match to TRBD2. The CDR3 contains 15 residues. Germline values: CDR1 SGHRS, CDR2 YFSETQ. The J segment lost 2 bases and the V segment lost 6 bases, leaving 11 bases of the junction unmatched. CDR3 in amino acids: CASTVIGGGAYEQYF. The CDR3 DNA reads as TGCGCCAGCACGGTCATTGGGGGAGGGGCCTACGAGCAGTACTTC.

Only one count was recorded for this clone. This chain links TRBV28 with TRBJ2-1; the D gene is possibly TRBD2 (5 bases). The V end was cut by 0 bases, the J end by 7 bases, with 10 bases between. This CDR3 has 14 residues. Germline V gene sequence: CDR1 MDHEN, CDR2 SYDVKM. As DNA, the CDR3 is TGTGCCAGCAGTTTATGGGACTTCGTGAATGAGCAGTTCTTC. It specifies CASSLWDFVNEQFF.

The genes are TRBV7-9 and TRBJ2-1; D may be TRBD2 (5 bases). In germline, CDR1 is SEHNR, CDR2 FQNEAQ (reference sequence). Trimming cost V 3 bases and J 9 bases, with 12 bases left between them. CDR3 length: 13 residues. CDR3 DNA: TGTGCCAGCAGCTTTACTAGGTCCCCTGAGCAGTTCTTC. Amino acids: CASSFTRSPEQFF.

This clone was seen only once. The genes are TRBV6-5 and TRBJ1-1; perhaps TRBD1 as D (6 bases). V lost 0 bases to trimming and J lost 7 bases, with 18 bases between them. The CDR3 runs to 16 residues. Germline CDR1 is MNHEY and CDR2 is SVGAGI. CDR3: CASSYSVQGRGSEAFF. For the CDR3, the DNA is TGTGCCAGCAGTTACTCGGTCCAGGGGCGTGGAAGTGAAGCTTTCTTT.

This chain connects TRBV12-5 to TRBJ2-2; TRBD1 aligns across 8 bases. V dropped 3 bases and J dropped 6; count of bases not matched to a gene: 12. The germline V gene encodes CDR1 LGHNT and CDR2 FRNRAP. There are 17 residues in the CDR3. Here the CDR3 DNA reads TGTGCTAGTGGTTTTATGACAGGGGATGTAATTGCCGGGGAGCTGTTTTTT. Protein: CASGFMTGDVIAGELFF. Combining the CDR3 with reference TRBV12-5 and TRBJ2-2 gives the whole variable domain DARVTQTPRHKVTEMGQEVTMRCQPILGHNTVFWYRQTMMQGLELLAYFRNRAPLDDSGMPKDRFSAEMPDATLATLKIQPSEPRDSAVYFCASGFMTGDVIAGELFFGEGSRLTVL.

The rearrangement joins TRBV19 to TRBJ1-1; weak D call: TRBD1 (6 bases). This CDR3 has 16 amino acids. Germline values: CDR1 LNHDA, CDR2 SQIVND (reference sequence). Trimming removed 4 bases from V and 1 base from J, with 16 bases in between. CDR3 loop: CASSTLAGTKNTEAFF. Here the CDR3 DNA reads TGTGCCAGTAGTACCCTCGCAGGGACAAAGAACACTGAAGCTTTCTTT.

This clone was seen more than once but under ten times. The chain joins TRBV28 to TRBJ2-5, with 8 bases aligning to TRBD2. Unmatched junction bases numbered 15, after V lost 5 bases and J lost 4 bases. CDR1 and CDR2 (germline): MDHEN, SYDVKM. There are 17 residues in the CDR3. CDR3 coding DNA: TGTGCCAGCAGTCCTCCAAGCTGGGGACTAGTGTCAGAGACCCAGTACTTC. Encoded protein: CASSPPSWGLVSETQYF.

The V call is TRBV4-3, the J call TRBJ2-1; 11 bases match TRBD2. J gave up 0 bases and V 4 bases, and 8 bases lay outside the gene matches. CDR1 LGHNA and CDR2 YSLEER come from the germline V gene. This CDR3 region has 18 residues. The CDR3 here is CASSPLTGTSGSYNEQFF. CDR3 sequence (DNA): TGCGCCAGCAGCCCATTAACAGGGACTAGCGGCTCCTACAATGAGCAGTTCTTC.

The J gene is TRBJ2-1, the V gene TRBV7-2; 10 nucleotides line up with TRBD2. J gave up 14 bases and V 5 bases, and 15 bases lay outside the gene matches. Germline assignment: CDR1 SGHTA and CDR2 FQGNSA. This CDR3 has 15 residues. CDR3 in DNA: TGTGCCAGCAGCCCTATTATTCACGCTAGCGGGAGTAAGTTCTTC. As protein: CASSPIIHASGSKFF.

The chain uses TRBV19 and TRBJ2-5, with a weak D call TRBD1 (6 bases). The V and J ends lost 4 bases and 5 bases respectively, with 11 bases between them. Per the germline V gene, CDR1 is LNHDA and CDR2 is SQIVND (reference sequence). The length of the CDR3 is 13 residues. CDR3: CASSRGLGETQYF. In DNA form, the CDR3 reads TGTGCCAGTAGTAGGGGGCTCGGGGAGACCCAGTACTTC.

The CDR3 bases are TGTGCCAGCAGCTTGACAGGGGGCTTTATAGATACGCAGTATTTT. Its translation is CASSLTGGFIDTQYF. V usage is TRBV11-1 and J usage is TRBJ2-3; 10 positions agree with TRBD1. V was clipped by 3 bases and J by 5 bases; unmatched bases: 5. CDR1 and CDR2 (germline): SGHAT, FQDESV (reference sequence). CDR3 size: 15 residues.

V and J are TRBV19 and TRBJ1-5; TRBD1 aligns across 11 bases. V lost 3 bases to trimming and J lost 9 bases; unmatched junction nucleotides: 10. The CDR3 extends over 16 amino acids. Germline assignment: CDR1 LNHDA and CDR2 SQIVND (reference sequence). The CDR3 DNA sequence: TGTGCCAGTAGTATTAAGGACAGGGGGCGCGGTCGGCCCCAGCATTTT. Amino acid sequence: CASSIKDRGRGRPQHF.